The rows below give T cell receptor beta chains drawn from one sample of a study of blood T cells in healthy people across ages. One entry per CDR3 protein, called by TCRdb with MiXCR from the 5' RACE reads. The sample has 980,000 or so distinct CDR3 sequences, 45% to 50% seen once. Sample: blood. Source of these receptors: a man aged 30 to 45 in good health. Each CDR3 is given with its conserved first and last residue. D genes are given only for firm matches. Only some rows state a clone size, as once, few, many or a class for expanded clones.

>TRBJ2-7|TRBV4-3|-|-
TGCGCCAGCGGCGAACGGGGCCACGAGCAGTACTTC
CASGERGHEQYF
>TRBJ2-1|TRBV21-1|-|-
TGTGCCAGCAGCTTCCATACCCGGGACAGGACCCCCGTACCCTCCTACAATGAGCAGTTCTTC
CASSFHTRDRTPVPSYNEQFF
>TRBJ2-5|TRBV5-1|-|-
TGCGCCAGCAGCACCGCCCAAGAGACCCAGTACTTC
CASSTAQETQYF
>TRBJ1-2|TRBV2|-|-
TGTGCCAGCAGTGGAACAGGGGGCTACACCTTC
CASSGTGGYTF
>TRBJ2-7|TRBV11-2|few|TRBD1
TGTGCCACTCGACAGGGGTCAACCCCCTCCTACGAGCAGTACTTC
CATRQGSTPSYEQYF
>TRBJ1-1|TRBV7-9|-|-
TGTGCCAGCAGCTTAGGTACCTCGGGGGGTACTGAAGCTTTCTTT
CASSLGTSGGTEAFF
>TRBJ2-5|TRBV7-9|-|TRBD2
TGTGCCAGCAGACCCGGGACTAGCGGGCACAAGTACCAAGAGACCCAGTACTTC
CASRPGTSGHKYQETQYF
>TRBJ2-1|TRBV4-2|once|-
TGTGCCAGCAGCCAAGGGCAGACCTACAATGAGCGGTTCTTC
CASSQGQTYNERFF
>TRBJ2-1|TRBV9|-|-
TGTGCCAGCAGCGCGCTCCAACCCTACAATGAGCAGTTCTTC
CASSALQPYNEQFF
>TRBJ2-3|TRBV7-9|few|-
TGTGCCAGCAGCCTCGGACAAGAAGCAGATACGCAGTATTTT
CASSLGQEADTQYF
>TRBJ2-7|TRBV6-1|-|-
TGTGCCAGCAGACTCCTCCTGACAGGCGATTCCTACAATGAGCAGTACTTC
CASRLLLTGDSYNEQYF
>TRBJ2-3|TRBV28|-|-
TGTGCCAGCAGTTTGACCTCTAGGCCGGATACGCAGTATTTT
CASSLTSRPDTQYF
>TRBJ2-7|TRBV20-1|-|TRBD1
TGCAGTGCTGGTGACAGGGGCTCCTACGAGCAGTACTTC
CSAGDRGSYEQYF
>TRBJ2-1|TRBV6-5|few|-
TGTGCCAGCAGTTACTCAGGGGGTGGTTACAATGAGCAGTTCTTC
CASSYSGGGYNEQFF
>TRBJ2-7|TRBV7-2|-|-
TGTGCCAGCAGCCCCTCGACTGGTAAAACTTCCTACGAGCAGTACTTC
CASSPSTGKTSYEQYF
>TRBJ2-3|TRBV5-1|-|TRBD2
TGCGCCAGCAGCCCCGGGGGGGGCGCCGCAGATACGCAGTATTTT
CASSPGGGAADTQYF
>TRBJ2-1|TRBV28|few|TRBD2
TGTGCCAGCAGTTTTGCGGGGGGGGCGGGTTACAATGAGCAGTTCTTC
CASSFAGGAGYNEQFF
>TRBJ2-1|TRBV27|few|-
TGTGCCAGCAGTCCCTACGGGACACCGGTCTACAATGAGCAGTTCTTC
CASSPYGTPVYNEQFF
>TRBJ2-7|TRBV6-1|-|TRBD1
TGTGCCAGCAGTGTGGAAGAGGGGGCCCACGAGCAGTACTTC
CASSVEEGAHEQYF
>TRBJ1-5|TRBV28|once|TRBD1
TGTGCCAGCAGCCGGGGGCCTAAGACAGGGACCCTCAATCAGCCCCAGCATTTT
CASSRGPKTGTLNQPQHF
>TRBJ2-4|TRBV2|many|-
TGTGCCAGCAGTGAGCCGGACCCTACTAACATTCAGTACTTC
CASSEPDPTNIQYF
>TRBJ1-1|TRBV7-8|-|TRBD1
TGTGCCAGCAGCTGGACAGGACGGAACACTGAAGCTTTCTTT
CASSWTGRNTEAFF
>TRBJ2-5|TRBV4-3|many|TRBD2
TGCGCCAGCAGCCACCGGACTAGCGGGGCTGAGCAGTACTTC
CASSHRTSGAEQYF
>TRBJ1-2|TRBV5-1|few|-
TGCGCCAGCAGCTCAACAGGGACTGATGGCTACACCTTC
CASSSTGTDGYTF
>TRBJ2-5|TRBV10-3|once|TRBD2
TGTGCCATCAGTGAGGGGGGAGGGGAACAAGAGACCCAGTACTTC
CAISEGGGEQETQYF
>TRBJ2-1|TRBV29-1|-|TRBD2
TGCAGCGTTGAATCGGGGGGGCACAATGAGCAGTTCTTC
CSVESGGHNEQFF
>TRBJ2-4|TRBV7-2|-|-
TGTGCCAGCAGCGCCCGGGACGGAAAAAACATTCAGTACTTC
CASSARDGKNIQYF
>TRBJ2-1|TRBV19|-|-
TGTGCCAGTAGTGAGGCCCATGAGCAGTTCTTC
CASSEAHEQFF
>TRBJ1-2|TRBV4-1|-|-
TGCGCCAGCAGCCAGGGGTCTCGGCAGGGGTCCTATGGCTACACCTTC
CASSQGSRQGSYGYTF
>TRBJ2-4|TRBV20-1|-|TRBD1
TGCAGTGCTTGGACAGGGGCGAACATTCAGTACTTC
CSAWTGANIQYF
>TRBJ2-3|TRBV5-1|few|TRBD2
TGCGCCAGCTCGGGACTAGCTGCAGATACGCAGTATTTT
CASSGLAADTQYF
>TRBJ1-6|TRBV30|-|-
TGTGCCTGGAGTGGGGGCAACCCCTATAATTCACCCCTCCACTTT
CAWSGGNPYNSPLHF
>TRBJ2-4|TRBV3-1|-|-
TGTGCCAGCAGCCAAGGTTGGGATGCAGCCAAAAACATTCAGTACTTC
CASSQGWDAAKNIQYF
>TRBJ2-1|TRBV9|-|TRBD2
TGTGCCAGCAGCCGTACCGGGACTAGAGCTCCGAATGAGCAGTTCTTC
CASSRTGTRAPNEQFF
>TRBJ2-1|TRBV20-1|once|-
TGCAGTGCTAGACCCAGCGCCTACAATGAGCAGTTCTTC
CSARPSAYNEQFF
>TRBJ2-3|TRBV5-1|few|-
TGCGCCAGCAGTGACCAGGGGGGAGATACGCAGTATTTT
CASSDQGGDTQYF
>TRBJ1-6|TRBV7-9|-|TRBD1
TGTGCCAGCACCGATCTCACAGGGGGCACCTATAATTCACCCCTCCACTTT
CASTDLTGGTYNSPLHF
>TRBJ2-5|TRBV27|-|TRBD2
TGTGCCAGTAGTTTCGGGGGGAGTCACAATGAGCAGTACTTC
CASSFGGSHNEQYF
>TRBJ2-1|TRBV11-3|once|TRBD2
TGTGCCAGCAGCCAGGGACTAGCGGTGAATGAGCAGTTCTTC
CASSQGLAVNEQFF
>TRBJ1-1|TRBV20-1|-|-
TGCAGTGCTAGAGATCGGGGAGGGGGTTTTAACACTGAAGCTTTCTTT
CSARDRGGGFNTEAFF
>TRBJ2-2|TRBV12-3/TRBV12-4|few|TRBD1
TGTGCCAGCAGTCGACAGGGGACGAACACCGGGGAGCTGTTTTTT
CASSRQGTNTGELFF